Sequencing of this T cell receptor (beta chain) was carried out in a study of molecular identifiers for immune sequencing clone quantification. In TCRdb, the PCR reads were re-called with MiXCR into one record per CDR3 protein. There are over 300,000 distinct CDR3 sequences in the sample; 24% occur only once, and about 0.74% lies in the top ten. This clonotype was counted ten times or more. V was clipped by 3 bases and J by 4 bases, with 9 bases between them. The CDR3 is 13 residues long. The chain couples TRBV12-3 or TRBV12-4 to TRBJ2-5, with D uncertain. This receptor was taken from a human donor in good health. Some libraries in this study had Jurkat cell RNA spiked in. The sample taken for sequencing was naive CD8+ T cells from blood, with Jurkat cell RNA spiked in. Subset indicated: FACS-sorted CD8+CD4-CCR7+CD45RA+ naive T cells. CDR3 loop: CASSFVLLETQYF. Written as DNA, the CDR3 is TGTGCCAGCAGTTTTGTGCTGTTAGAGACCCAGTACTTC.